This record covers a single T cell receptor beta chain. Its antigen is unidentified. Germline CDR1 and CDR2: LGHNA and YNFKEQ. There are 16 residues in the CDR3. The V and J ends lost 2 bases and 3 bases, in that order; junction bases with no gene match: 7. The data belong to a study of shared clonotypes between healthy human individuals. Study summary: Ranging from 18 to 49 in age, donors were a couple of women and three men.

The assay was carried out at the deep level. Generated by immunoSEQ multiplex PCR, the TCRdb table keeps only in-frame clones and is missing some. The table has roughly 680,000 clones, 55% to 80% seen once. Overall study results and limits: Non-shared clonotypes were found to have lower generation probabilities than the clonotypes that were shared by all four of the sorted-subset donors.

The chain combines TRBV4-2 with TRBJ1-3; 7 bases fit TRBD1. The sequence was obtained from a woman in her twenties or thirties in good health. The sample taken for sequencing was memory CD4+ T cells sorted from blood. Subset noted: CD45RA-negative fraction. The CDR3 region is CASSQTGESLGNTIYF. DNA of the CDR3: TGTGCCAGCAGCCAAACAGGGGAGTCTCTTGGAAACACCATATATTTT.